The 27 T cell receptor beta chains in this list originate from one sample, sequenced in a study of blood T cell repertoires in COVID-19. The protocol was immunoSEQ multiplex PCR, while the TCRdb copy is restricted to in-frame clones and leaves out a portion. The table lists approximately 89,000 clones, 90% to 95% of them singletons. The sample comprised peripheral blood. The receptors come from a human donor with active COVID-19. The donor label of this sample is uncertain.

This chain connects TRBV7-2 to TRBJ1-5, with D uncertain. CDR3 length equals 16 residues. V was shortened by 5 bases and J by 4 bases, with 18 bases between the two germline ends. The germline V gene encodes CDR1 SGHTA and CDR2 FQGNSA. The CDR3 loop is CASSPQSSGINQPQHF. CDR3 bases: TGTGCCAGCAGCCCCCAGAGTTCGGGGATTAATCAGCCCCAGCATTTT.

V gene TRBV28 combines with J gene TRBJ2-7, with no clear D. V was shortened by 4 bases and J by 5 bases, with 12 bases between the two germline ends. Germline assignment: CDR1 MDHEN and CDR2 SYDVKM. CDR3 length equals 13 residues. The CDR3 DNA sequence: TGTGCCAGCAGTTCACAACCCCACAACGAGCAGTACTTC. It encodes CASSSQPHNEQYF.

The chain couples TRBV29-1 to TRBJ1-1; D is undetermined. The CDR3 extends over 14 amino acids. Germline V CDR1 and CDR2: SQVTM, ANQGSEA. Between the trimmed V and J ends, which lost 6 bases and 0 bases, there was a span of 14 bases. This CDR3 reads CSVQVTQMNTEAFF. Written as DNA, the CDR3 is TGCAGCGTGCAGGTGACCCAAATGAACACTGAAGCTTTCTTT.

This chain links TRBV7-9 with TRBJ2-3; 10 bases agree with TRBD1. The CDR3 loop spans 15 amino acids. Germline trimming cut 5 bases from V and 3 bases from J; bases unmatched to any gene: 5. The germline V gene encodes CDR1 SEHNR and CDR2 FQNEAQ (reference sequence). The CDR3 region is CASSPGQGNTDTQYF. CDR3 nucleotides: TGTGCCAGCAGCCCGGGACAGGGGAATACAGATACGCAGTATTTT.

This sequence joins TRBV28 and TRBJ2-1; 11 positions agree with TRBD2. V shed 0 bases, J shed 5 bases, and the junction held 3 bases outside the gene matches. The germline gives CDR1 MDHEN, CDR2 SYDVKM. The CDR3 length is 16 residues. CDR3 amino acids: CASSLWRLAGNNEQFF. CDR3 DNA sequence: TGTGCCAGCAGTTTATGGCGACTAGCGGGAAACAATGAGCAGTTCTTC.

V gene TRBV12-5 combines with J gene TRBJ2-7; D is possibly TRBD2 (5 bases). Deletions cut 5 bases from V and 3 bases from J, with 20 bases between. Looked up from germline, CDR1 is LGHNT and CDR2 is FRNRAP. This CDR3 has 16 amino acids. The CDR3 spells CASGPDPGKAVYEQYF. The CDR3 DNA is TGTGCTAGTGGTCCCGACCCCGGAAAAGCGGTCTACGAGCAGTACTTC.

A single count supports this clone. The gene calls are TRBV11-3 and TRBJ2-2, with D tentatively TRBD1 (6 bases). The CDR3 sequence is 15 residues long. The V gene lost 5 bases and the J gene lost 1 base, with 11 bases spanning the gap. The V gene's germline CDR1 is SGHNT and CDR2 YENEEA. DNA of the CDR3: TGTGCCAGCAGCCCTACACAGGGGAACACCGGGGAGCTGTTTTTT. Translation: CASSPTQGNTGELFF.

The V call is TRBV6-1, the J call TRBJ1-1; TRBD1 aligns across 8 bases. CDR3 length: 14 amino acids. Trimming took 3 bases from V and 6 from J; bases not matched to a gene: 6. Germline CDR1 and CDR2: MNHNS and SASEGT. As DNA, the CDR3 is TGTGCCAGCAGTGATACAGGGGGGAGGGCTGAAGCTTTCTTT. This gives the protein CASSDTGGRAEAFF.

CDR3 DNA sequence: TGTGCCAGCAGTAACACGGGGGGGTCTGGGGCCAACGTCCTGACTTTC. Its translation is CASSNTGGSGANVLTF. The rearrangement joins TRBV27 to TRBJ2-6, with TRBD2 matching 8 bases. CDR1 and CDR2 from the germline V gene are MNHEY and SMNVEV (reference sequence). V lost 5 bases, J lost 1 base, and 4 bases stayed unmatched. The CDR3 loop spans 16 amino acids.

V and J are TRBV5-8 and TRBJ1-1; D gene unclear. This CDR3 comprises 13 residues. V was trimmed by 4 bases and J by 10 bases, leaving 17 bases between them. Germline assignment: CDR1 SGHTS and CDR2 YDEGEE. Here the CDR3 DNA reads TGTGCCAGCAGCCGAGGGCGGTATCCGGGAGCTTTCTTT. Protein: CASSRGRYPGAFF.

The J gene is TRBJ2-1, the V gene TRBV6-2 or TRBV6-3; 10 bases are shared with TRBD2. Germline assignment: CDR1 MNHEY and CDR2 SVGEGT. The V gene end was trimmed by 3 bases and the J gene end by 10 bases; junction bases not matched to a gene: 9. This CDR3 is 15 amino acids long. CDR3 residues: CASSYTASGRYEQFF. Here the CDR3 DNA reads TGTGCCAGCAGTTATACGGCTAGCGGGAGATACGAGCAGTTCTTC.

The CDR3: CASSDSSNQPQHF. The CDR3 nucleotides read TGTGCCAGTAGCGACAGTAGCAATCAGCCCCAGCATTTT. V usage is TRBV19 and J usage is TRBJ1-5; TRBD1 might be the D (5 bases). In germline, CDR1 is LNHDA, CDR2 SQIVND (reference sequence). CDR3 length: 13 amino acids. Trimming removed 6 bases at V and 0 bases at J, with 6 bases between.

This chain connects TRBV6-2 or TRBV6-3 to TRBJ1-6; D remains ambiguous. The germline gives CDR1 MNHEY, CDR2 SVGEGT. The CDR3 runs 14 residues. The V end lost 0 bases, the J end lost 7 bases, and 7 bases lay between the germline ends. CDR3 coding DNA: TGTGCCAGCAGTTACTCGGTGGAGAATTCACCCCTCCACTTT. It is translated as CASSYSVENSPLHF.

The count of this clone is one. The genes are TRBV5-1 and TRBJ2-5; 7 nucleotides agree with TRBD1. Unmatched junction bases numbered 8, after V lost 7 bases and J lost 5 bases. The CDR3 is 13 amino acids. CDR1 SGHRS and CDR2 YFSETQ come from the germline V gene. CDR3 nucleotide sequence: TGCGCCAGCCTACAGGGGCTGGGGGAGACCCAGTACTTC. It specifies CASLQGLGETQYF. Based on the CDR3 plus reference TRBV5-1 and TRBJ2-5, the full variable domain is KAGVTQTPRYLIKTRGQQVTLSCSPISGHRSVSWYQQTPGQGLQFLFEYFSETQRNKGNFPGRFSGRQFSNSRSEMNVSTLELGDSALYLCASLQGLGETQYFGPGTRLLVL.

This clone was picked up one time. The chain uses TRBV5-1 and TRBJ2-1; maybe TRBD2 (6 bases). The CDR3 runs to 15 residues. V gave up 0 bases and J gave up 0 bases, with 7 bases separating them. Germline assignment: CDR1 SGHRS and CDR2 YFSETQ. CDR3 bases: TGCGCCAGCAGCTTGGACGGGAGCTCCTACAATGAGCAGTTCTTC. Translated, it gives CASSLDGSSYNEQFF.

The V and J genes are TRBV6-5 and TRBJ2-7, with D possibly TRBD1 on 6 matching bases. The germline V gene encodes CDR1 MNHEY and CDR2 SVGAGI. Trimming took 6 bases from V and 3 from J, leaving 12 bases between them. The CDR3 is 13 amino acids. CDR3 nucleotide sequence: TGTGCCAGCAGCCGGGACAAGAACTACGAGCAGTACTTC. It yields the protein CASSRDKNYEQYF.

The DNA for the CDR3 is TGTGCCAGCAGCTTTCCGGGACTAGCGGGCGGTGGGTTCTTC. This gives the protein CASSFPGLAGGGFF. The chain recombines TRBV7-2 with TRBJ2-1, with 12 nucleotides matching TRBD2. Germline lookup yields CDR1 SGHTA and CDR2 FQGNSA. The CDR3 is 14 amino acids. After removal of 3 bases from V and 15 bases from J, the junction contained 9 bases not matched to a gene.

The rearrangement joins TRBV19 to TRBJ2-1; TRBD2 matches 12 bases. Germline-derived CDR1 and CDR2 are LNHDA and SQIVND (reference sequence). The V segment lost 2 bases and the J segment 9 bases; nucleotides outside the gene matches: 20. This CDR3 comprises 20 residues. The CDR3 loop is CASSIYQKRASGRGSPEQFF. The DNA of the CDR3 is TGTGCCAGTAGTATATACCAAAAGCGGGCTAGCGGGAGGGGTAGTCCTGAGCAGTTCTTC.

This chain links TRBV5-4 with TRBJ2-2; tentative D call: TRBD2 (6 bases). In germline, CDR1 is SGHNT, CDR2 YYREEE (reference sequence). Between the trimmed V and J ends, which lost 4 bases and 3 bases, there was a span of 16 bases. The CDR3 is 16 amino acids. CDR3 in amino acids: CASSPLARGDTGELFF. The CDR3 DNA reads TGTGCCAGCAGCCCCCTTGCGCGGGGCGACACCGGGGAGCTGTTTTTT.

CDR3 DNA sequence: TGTGCCAGCAGCGTAGATGGGGCCCAGGATGAAAAACTGTTTTTT. Translated: CASSVDGAQDEKLFF. This chain uses TRBV9 with TRBJ1-4, with D perhaps matching TRBD1 (5 bases). Trimming took 0 bases from V and 6 from J, leaving 12 bases between them. Per germline, CDR1 SGDLS and CDR2 YYNGEE. The CDR3 has 15 residues.

V usage is TRBV29-1 and J usage is TRBJ2-5; tentatively, D is TRBD1 (6 bases). Germline V gene sequence: CDR1 SQVTM, CDR2 ANQGSEA. V shed 1 base and J shed 2 bases, with 11 bases lying between them. The CDR3 runs 14 residues. The CDR3 DNA reads as TGCAGCGTTGAAGGTTGGGGGCAGCAAGAGACCCAGTACTTC. Residues: CSVEGWGQQETQYF. Full variable domain (remainder filled in from reference TRBV29-1 and TRBJ2-5): SAVISQKPSRDICQRGTSLTIQCQVDSQVTMMFWYRQQPGQSLTLIATANQGSEATYESGFVIDKFPISRPNLTFSTLTVSNMSPEDSSIYLCSVEGWGQQETQYFGPGTRLLVL.

The chain combines TRBV6-2 or TRBV6-3 with TRBJ2-3; D tentatively fits TRBD1 or TRBD2 (7 bases each). Trimming took off 6 bases at V and 4 bases at J, with 20 bases between the two ends. The germline gives CDR1 MNHEY, CDR2 SVGEGT. This CDR3 is built from 16 residues. CDR3 protein: CASSRGIRGAPDTQYF. The CDR3 DNA reads TGTGCCAGCAGCAGGGGGATCCGGGGGGCCCCAGATACGCAGTATTTT.

The V gene is TRBV6-5, the J gene TRBJ1-2; D may be TRBD1 (6 bases). There are 14 residues in the CDR3. V shed 4 bases and J shed 3 bases, with 12 bases lying between them. Germline assignment: CDR1 MNHEY and CDR2 SVGAGI. This chain's CDR3 is CASSFRDMHYGYTF. The CDR3 DNA sequence: TGTGCCAGCAGTTTTCGGGACATGCACTATGGCTACACCTTC.

Written as DNA, the CDR3 is TGTGCCACGGAGGCGAGCACCGGGGAGCTGTTTTTT. Its translation is CATEASTGELFF. The rearrangement joins TRBV19 to TRBJ2-2, with TRBD2 as a possible D gene (5 bases). CDR3 size: 12 residues. The germline CDR1 and CDR2 sequences are LNHDA and SQIVND (reference sequence). Deletions cut 10 bases from V and 4 bases from J, with 10 bases between.

This chain connects TRBV5-6 to TRBJ2-7; TRBD1 aligns across 8 bases. Trimming at V came to 4 bases and at J to 0 bases, leaving 6 bases not matched to a gene. The CDR3 totals 15 residues. Germline V gene sequence: CDR1 SGHDT, CDR2 YYEEEE. CDR3 protein: CASSPDRGLSYEQYF. As DNA, the CDR3 is TGTGCCAGCAGCCCCGACAGGGGTCTCTCCTACGAGCAGTACTTC.

The chain links TRBV11-2 to TRBJ1-1, with D tentatively TRBD1 (6 bases). Germline V lookup: CDR1 SGHAT, CDR2 FQNNGV. This CDR3 spans 15 amino acids. Trimming removed 0 bases from V and 1 base from J, with 9 bases in between. The CDR3 spells CASSLEGAGNTEAFF. The CDR3 coding sequence is TGTGCCAGCAGCTTAGAGGGGGCGGGGAACACTGAAGCTTTCTTT.

In DNA, the CDR3 is TGTGCCAGCAGTTTTGGCTTCACAGATACGCAGTATTTT. Translated, it gives CASSFGFTDTQYF. This rearrangement joins TRBV28 to TRBJ2-3; D gene unclear. Germline loops: CDR1 MDHEN, CDR2 SYDVKM. CDR3 length equals 13 residues. V lost 3 bases to trimming and J lost 2 bases, with 6 bases between them.